The present T cell receptor (beta chain) was sequenced within a study of shared clonotypes between healthy human individuals. Remarks on this clone: Antigen specificity is unknown.

Notes on the study in general: Non-shared clonotypes showed lower generation probabilities than clonotypes common to all four donors. The small donor group covered limited genetic and exposure diversity.

Healthy HIV-negative adults with no recent acute infections or vaccinations were recruited as donors. Within Nashville, Tennessee resided all donors, each a Caucasian adult. Germline values: CDR1 MNHEY, CDR2 SVGAGI. The CDR3 has 16 residues. Trimming cost V 4 bases and J 2 bases; bases outside gene matches: 7. Clones were read by immunoSEQ multiplex PCR, and TCRdb kept only the in-frame ones, dropping some. There are 1.6 million or so clones in the sample; approximately 98.5% occur only once, and about 0.4% lies in the top ten. The sequencing input was naive CD4+ T cells sorted from blood. Noted subset: CD45RA+ positively selected. This chain links TRBV6-5 with TRBJ1-1; 10 nucleotides line up with TRBD1. This receptor was identified in a man in his thirties or forties in good health. Written as DNA, the CDR3 is TGTGCCAGCAGTTCTGTGACAGGGGGCAAAAACACTGAAGCTTTCTTT. As protein: CASSSVTGGKNTEAFF.